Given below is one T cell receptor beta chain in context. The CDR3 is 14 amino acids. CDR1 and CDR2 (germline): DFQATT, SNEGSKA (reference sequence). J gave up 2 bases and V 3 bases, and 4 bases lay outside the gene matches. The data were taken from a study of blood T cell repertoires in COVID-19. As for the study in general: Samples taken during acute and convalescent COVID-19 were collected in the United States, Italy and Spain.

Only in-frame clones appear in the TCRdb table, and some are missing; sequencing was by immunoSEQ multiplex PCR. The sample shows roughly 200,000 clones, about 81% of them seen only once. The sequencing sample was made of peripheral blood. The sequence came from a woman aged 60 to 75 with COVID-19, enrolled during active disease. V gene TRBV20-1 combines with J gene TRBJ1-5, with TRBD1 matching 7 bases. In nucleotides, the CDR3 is TGCAGTGCTAGTGTAGGGGGCGGCAATCAGCCCCAGCATTTT. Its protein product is CSASVGGGNQPQHF.